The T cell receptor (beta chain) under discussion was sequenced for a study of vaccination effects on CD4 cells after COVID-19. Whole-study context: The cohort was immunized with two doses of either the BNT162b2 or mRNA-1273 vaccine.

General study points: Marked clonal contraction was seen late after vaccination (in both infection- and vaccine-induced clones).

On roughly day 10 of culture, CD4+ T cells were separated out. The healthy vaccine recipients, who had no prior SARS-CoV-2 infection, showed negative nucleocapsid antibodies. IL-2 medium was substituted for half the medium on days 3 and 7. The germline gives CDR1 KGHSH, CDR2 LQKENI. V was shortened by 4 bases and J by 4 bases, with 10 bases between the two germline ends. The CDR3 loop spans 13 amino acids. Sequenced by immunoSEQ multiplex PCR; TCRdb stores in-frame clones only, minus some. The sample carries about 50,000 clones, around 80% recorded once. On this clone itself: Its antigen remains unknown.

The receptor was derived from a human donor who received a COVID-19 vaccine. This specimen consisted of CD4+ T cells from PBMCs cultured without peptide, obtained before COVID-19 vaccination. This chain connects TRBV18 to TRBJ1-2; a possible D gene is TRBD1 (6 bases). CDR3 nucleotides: TGTGCCAGCTCACTTGACAGGACCTATGGCTACACCTTC. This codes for CASSLDRTYGYTF.